Presented here are 23 T cell receptor beta chains from one specimen sequenced in a study of blood T cell repertoires in COVID-19. Data came from immunoSEQ multiplex PCR; TCRdb stores just in-frame clones and leaves some out. The sample lists about 270,000 clones; 85% were seen once. Material: peripheral blood. The source is a human donor in a cohort sampled during active COVID-19.

The chain combines TRBV29-1 with TRBJ2-1, with 7 bases aligning to TRBD2. This CDR3 comprises 14 residues. The V and J ends lost 7 bases and 10 bases, in that order; junction bases with no gene match: 16. Germline V gene data show CDR1 as SQVTM and CDR2 as ANQGSEA. CDR3 bases: TGCAGCGCTCAGGACGGCGGGAGATTTAAGGAGCAGTTCTTC. Residues: CSAQDGGRFKEQFF.

The chain couples TRBV27 to TRBJ2-1; 9 positions match TRBD2. Unmatched junction bases numbered 9, after V lost 4 bases and J lost 5 bases. Germline V CDR1 and CDR2: MNHEY, SMNVEV (reference sequence). CDR3 length: 16 residues. The CDR3 bases are TGTGCCAGCAGTTCCCTGTTAGCGGGAGTCCACAATGAGCAGTTCTTC. Residues: CASSSLLAGVHNEQFF.

The rearrangement joins TRBV7-2 to TRBJ2-1; 11 bases are shared with TRBD2. This CDR3 has 15 residues. Germline lookup yields CDR1 SGHTA and CDR2 FQGNSA. V lost 5 bases to trimming and J lost 7 bases; unmatched junction nucleotides: 7. The CDR3 DNA follows: TGTGCCAGCAGCCCGCCCATAGCGGGAGGGAATGAGCAGTTCTTC. Translated, it gives CASSPPIAGGNEQFF.

The J gene is TRBJ1-1, the V gene TRBV7-2; 8 bases align to TRBD1. V lost 6 bases and J lost 4; bases outside the gene matches: 7. CDR1 is SGHTA and CDR2 is FQGNSA in the germline V gene. There are 14 residues in the CDR3. The chain's CDR3 is CASSSDRGSTEAFF. DNA of the CDR3: TGTGCCAGCAGTTCTGACAGGGGCTCCACTGAAGCTTTCTTT.

This rearrangement joins TRBV7-6 to TRBJ2-3; 11 positions agree with TRBD2. There are 16 residues in the CDR3. The J segment lost 4 bases and the V segment lost 5 bases, leaving 8 bases of the junction unmatched. Germline CDR1 reads SGHVS; CDR2 reads FNYEAQ. The CDR3 reads CASSTRLAGPSDTQYF. DNA of the CDR3: TGTGCCAGCAGCACTCGACTAGCGGGGCCGTCAGATACGCAGTATTTT.

This clone has a single count. The rearrangement uses TRBV7-9 and TRBJ2-1; 10 nucleotides agree with TRBD2. The CDR3 totals 17 residues. CDR1 is SEHNR and CDR2 is FQNEAQ in the germline V gene (reference sequence). The junction had 7 bases not matched to a gene; V was cut back by 5 bases and J by 0 bases. CDR3 loop: CASSPRTSGSSYNEQFF. The DNA of the CDR3 is TGTGCCAGCAGCCCACGGACTAGCGGAAGCTCCTACAATGAGCAGTTCTTC.

The chain combines TRBV19 with TRBJ2-1; 8 bases line up with TRBD2. The length of the CDR3 is 14 residues. The V gene end was trimmed by 10 bases and the J gene end by 3 bases; junction bases not matched to a gene: 8. Germline V gene lookup returns CDR1 LNHDA and CDR2 SQIVND (reference sequence). The chain's CDR3 is CATSSGPNYNEQFF. Written as DNA, the CDR3 is TGTGCCACCTCTAGCGGGCCAAACTACAATGAGCAGTTCTTC.

The chain couples TRBV2 to TRBJ2-7; 15 positions match TRBD2. The germline gives CDR1 SNHLY, CDR2 FYNNEI. CDR3 length: 13 residues. Trimming at V came to 8 bases and at J to 6 bases, leaving 2 bases not matched to a gene. The CDR3 DNA sequence: TGTGCCAGCGGGGGACTAGCGGGAGGCGAGCAGTACTTC. Translation: CASGGLAGGEQYF.

The chain employs TRBV19 and TRBJ2-7; weak D call: TRBD1 (6 bases). V was pared by 7 bases and J by 2 bases, with 15 bases between. There are 14 residues in the CDR3. The germline V gene has CDR1 LNHDA and CDR2 SQIVND (reference sequence). The CDR3 region is CASTTGQPPYEQYF. Written as DNA, the CDR3 is TGTGCCAGTACTACGGGACAACCGCCCTACGAGCAGTACTTC.

V gene TRBV5-1 combines with J gene TRBJ2-3, with 11 bases aligning to TRBD2. Looked up from germline, CDR1 is SGHRS and CDR2 is YFSETQ. This CDR3 is 15 amino acids long. V gave up 4 bases and J gave up 2 bases; unmatched junction bases: 3. The CDR3 spells CASSGGLADTDTQYF. As DNA, the CDR3 is TGCGCCAGCAGCGGGGGACTAGCGGACACAGATACGCAGTATTTT.

This clone was seen once. This sequence joins TRBV19 and TRBJ2-7; 9 nucleotides align to TRBD2. Germline V CDR1 and CDR2: LNHDA, SQIVND (reference sequence). J gave up 1 base and V 6 bases, and 7 bases lay outside the gene matches. CDR3 length equals 15 residues. The CDR3 nucleotides are TGTGCCAGTAGCGAGGGACTAGCTTCTTCCTACGAGCAGTACTTC. This translates into CASSEGLASSYEQYF.

V usage is TRBV19 and J usage is TRBJ1-2; no firm D call. Trimming removed 5 bases from V and 0 bases from J, with 10 bases in between. The CDR3 has 14 amino acids. Per germline, CDR1 LNHDA and CDR2 SQIVND (reference sequence). The CDR3: CASSSPPPNYGYTF. DNA for the CDR3: TGTGCCAGTAGTTCTCCTCCCCCTAACTATGGCTACACCTTC. The full variable domain, its missing parts supplied by reference TRBV19 and TRBJ1-2, is DGGITQSPKYLFRKEGQNVTLSCEQNLNHDAMYWYRQDPGQGLRLIYYSQIVNDFQKGDIAEGYSVSREKKESFPLTVTSAQKNPTAFYLCASSSPPPNYGYTFGSGTRLTVV.

The chain combines TRBV5-5 with TRBJ2-3, with D possibly being TRBD1 (6 bases). Germline loops: CDR1 SGHKS, CDR2 YYEKEE (reference sequence). CDR3 length: 15 amino acids. V was pared by 4 bases and J by 2 bases, with 14 bases between. The CDR3 DNA sequence: TGTGCCAGCAGCCCAGGGGCTGTATACACAGATACGCAGTATTTT. Translating it yields CASSPGAVYTDTQYF.

This clone was recorded many times. The rearrangement uses TRBV11-3 and TRBJ2-7; D is possibly TRBD1 (6 bases). The V and J ends lost 1 base and 0 bases respectively, with 10 bases between them. The CDR3 consists of 15 residues. In germline, CDR1 is SGHNT, CDR2 YENEEA. This CDR3 reads CASSLGQGSSYEQYF. The CDR3 DNA sequence: TGTGCCAGCAGCTTAGGTCAGGGGAGCTCCTACGAGCAGTACTTC.

The rearrangement links TRBV7-2 to TRBJ2-2; D is ambiguous. Germline V lookup: CDR1 SGHTA, CDR2 FQGNSA. CDR3 length: 14 residues. V was cut by 2 bases and J by 0 bases, with 4 bases left in between. This CDR3 reads CASSLTPNTGELFF. The CDR3 DNA follows: TGTGCCAGCAGCTTAACACCGAACACCGGGGAGCTGTTTTTT. Combining the CDR3 with reference TRBV7-2 and TRBJ2-2 gives the whole variable domain GAGVSQSPSNKVTEKGKDVELRCDPISGHTALYWYRQSLGQGLEFLIYFQGNSAPDKSGLPSDRFSAERTGGSVSTLTIQRTQQEDSAVYLCASSLTPNTGELFFGEGSRLTVL.

This rearrangement joins TRBV7-2 to TRBJ1-1; D ambiguous. This CDR3 has 14 residues. Trimming took off 1 base at V and 1 base at J, with 7 bases between the two ends. Germline CDR1 and CDR2: SGHTA and FQGNSA. CDR3 amino acids: CASSLGGGNTEAFF. As DNA, the CDR3 is TGTGCCAGCAGCTTAGGAGGTGGGAACACTGAAGCTTTCTTT.

This clone showed up just a few times. The rearrangement links TRBV2 to TRBJ2-1; D remains unclear. The V and J ends lost 7 bases and 6 bases respectively, with 7 bases between them. CDR3 length: 11 residues. Germline V gene lookup returns CDR1 SNHLY and CDR2 FYNNEI. CDR3 DNA: TGTGCCAGCATTCAGTTCAATGAGCAGTTCTTC. As protein: CASIQFNEQFF.

This chain connects TRBV27 to TRBJ2-1; D is undetermined. CDR3 length: 12 amino acids. Trimming left V 1 base short and J 6 bases short, with 4 bases between. Germline V lookup: CDR1 MNHEY, CDR2 SMNVEV (reference sequence). CDR3 loop: CASSLFGNEQFF. As DNA, the CDR3 is TGTGCCAGCAGTTTATTCGGCAATGAGCAGTTCTTC.

The V gene is TRBV9, the J gene TRBJ2-1, with D maybe TRBD2 (5 bases). CDR1 and CDR2 (germline): SGDLS, YYNGEE. Trimming stripped 0 bases from V and 4 bases from J, with 14 bases between. The CDR3 spans 16 residues. The CDR3 nucleotides read TGTGCCAGCAGCGTAGCTTGGACTTCGACTTACAATGAGCAGTTCTTC. This gives the protein CASSVAWTSTYNEQFF.

The V and J genes are TRBV19 and TRBJ1-4; D is undetermined. V was cut by 0 bases and J by 7 bases, with 9 bases left in between. The CDR3 consists of 14 residues. Germline loops: CDR1 LNHDA, CDR2 SQIVND (reference sequence). The CDR3 spells CASSIERGGEKLFF. The DNA of the CDR3 is TGTGCCAGTAGTATAGAGCGCGGTGGTGAAAAACTGTTTTTT.

The V gene is TRBV12-3 or TRBV12-4, the J gene TRBJ2-3; D is ambiguous. CDR3 length: 13 residues. V was cut by 5 bases and J by 3 bases, with 9 bases left in between. CDR3 residues: CASSPSGTDTQYF. CDR3 in DNA: TGTGCCAGCAGTCCCTCCGGTACAGATACGCAGTATTTT.

The rearrangement links TRBV5-6 to TRBJ1-2, with D perhaps TRBD1 (6 bases). CDR1 and CDR2 from the germline V gene are SGHDT and YYEEEE. V was pared by 4 bases and J by 2 bases, with 15 bases between. This CDR3 region has 15 residues. The CDR3 loop reads CASSPGTQHNYGYTF. CDR3 nucleotides: TGTGCCAGCAGCCCCGGGACACAACACAACTATGGCTACACCTTC.

CDR3 protein: CASSQGLLRNSPLHF. The CDR3 DNA sequence: TGTGCCAGTTCACAGGGCCTGCTGCGGAATTCACCCCTCCACTTT. The chain recombines TRBV19 with TRBJ1-6; D is possibly TRBD1 (6 bases). The CDR3 extends over 15 amino acids. Germline values: CDR1 LNHDA, CDR2 SQIVND (reference sequence). Trimming removed 8 bases from V and 7 bases from J, with 18 bases in between.